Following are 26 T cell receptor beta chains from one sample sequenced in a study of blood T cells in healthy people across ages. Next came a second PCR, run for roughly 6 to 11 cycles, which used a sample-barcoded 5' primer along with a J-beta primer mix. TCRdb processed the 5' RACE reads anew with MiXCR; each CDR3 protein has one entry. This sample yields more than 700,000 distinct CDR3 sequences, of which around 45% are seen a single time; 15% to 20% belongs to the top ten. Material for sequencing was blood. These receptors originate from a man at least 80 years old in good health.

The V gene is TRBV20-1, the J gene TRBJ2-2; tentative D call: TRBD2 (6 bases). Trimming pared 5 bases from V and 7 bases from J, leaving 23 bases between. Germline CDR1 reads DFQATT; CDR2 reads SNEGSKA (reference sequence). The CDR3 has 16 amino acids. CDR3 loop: CSAPGLGSGSGGELFF. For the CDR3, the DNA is TGCAGTGCTCCGGGACTGGGGAGTGGATCCGGCGGGGAGCTGTTTTTT.

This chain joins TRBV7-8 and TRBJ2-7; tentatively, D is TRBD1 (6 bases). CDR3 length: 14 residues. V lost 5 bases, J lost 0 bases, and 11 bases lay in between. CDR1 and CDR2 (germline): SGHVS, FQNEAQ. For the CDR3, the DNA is TGTGCCAGCAGCCTTCGGACAGTCTCCTACGAGCAGTACTTC. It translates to CASSLRTVSYEQYF.

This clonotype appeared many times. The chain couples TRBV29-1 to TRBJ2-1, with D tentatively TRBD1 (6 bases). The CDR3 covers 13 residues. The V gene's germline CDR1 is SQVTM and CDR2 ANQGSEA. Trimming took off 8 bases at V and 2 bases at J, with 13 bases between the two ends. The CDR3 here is CSHGTLPYNEQFF. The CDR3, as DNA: TGCAGCCATGGGACATTGCCCTACAATGAGCAGTTCTTC.

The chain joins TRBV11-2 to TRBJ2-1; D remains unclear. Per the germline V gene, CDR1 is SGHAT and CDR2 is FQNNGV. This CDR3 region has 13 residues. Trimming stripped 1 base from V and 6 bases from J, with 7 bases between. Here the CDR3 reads CASSLGSPNEQFF. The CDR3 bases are TGTGCCAGCAGCTTAGGGAGCCCCAATGAGCAGTTCTTC.

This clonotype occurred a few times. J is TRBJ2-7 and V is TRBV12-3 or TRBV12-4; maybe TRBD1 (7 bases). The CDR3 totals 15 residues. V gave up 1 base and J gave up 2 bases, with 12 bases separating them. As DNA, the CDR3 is TGTGCCAGCAGTTTAGGTCCAGGGGGGACCTACGAGCAGTACTTC. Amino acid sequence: CASSLGPGGTYEQYF.

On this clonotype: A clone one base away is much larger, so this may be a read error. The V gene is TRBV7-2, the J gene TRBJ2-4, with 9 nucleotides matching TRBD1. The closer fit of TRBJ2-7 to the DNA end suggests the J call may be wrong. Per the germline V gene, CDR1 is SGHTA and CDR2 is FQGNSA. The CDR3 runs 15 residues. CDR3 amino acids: CTSSLAGTGYYEQYF. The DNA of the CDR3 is TGTACCAGCAGCTTAGCGGGGACAGGGTATTACGAGCAGTACTTC.

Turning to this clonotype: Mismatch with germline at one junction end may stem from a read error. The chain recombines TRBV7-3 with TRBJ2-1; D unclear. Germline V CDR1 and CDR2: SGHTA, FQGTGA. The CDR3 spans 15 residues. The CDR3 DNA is TGTGCCAGCAGCTTACAGCCCGGATCCTACAGTGAGCAGTTCTTC. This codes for CASSLQPGSYSEQFF.

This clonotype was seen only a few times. The CDR3 DNA reads TGTGCCAGCAGTGCTCCGGGACAGGGAAAAGAGACCCAGTACTTC. Its protein is CASSAPGQGKETQYF. V gene TRBV6-6 combines with J gene TRBJ2-5, with 9 bases aligning to TRBD1. V was pared by 5 bases and J by 3 bases, with 7 bases of the junction left unmatched. CDR1 MNHNY and CDR2 SVGAGI come from the germline V gene (reference sequence). The CDR3 spans 15 residues.

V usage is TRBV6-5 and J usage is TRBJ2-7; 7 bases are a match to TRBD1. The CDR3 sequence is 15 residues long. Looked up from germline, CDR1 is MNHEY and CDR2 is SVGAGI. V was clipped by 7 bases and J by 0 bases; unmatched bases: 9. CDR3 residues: CASTLQGSGSYEQYF. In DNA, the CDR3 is TGTGCCAGCACCCTACAGGGGTCGGGCTCCTACGAGCAGTACTTC.

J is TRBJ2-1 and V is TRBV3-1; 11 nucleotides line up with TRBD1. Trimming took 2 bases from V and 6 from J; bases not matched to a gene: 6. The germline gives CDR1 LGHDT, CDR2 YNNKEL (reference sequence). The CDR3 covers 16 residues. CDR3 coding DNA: TGTGCCAGCAGCCAACGGGACAGGGGGTCCCCCAATGAGCAGTTCTTC. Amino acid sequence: CASSQRDRGSPNEQFF.

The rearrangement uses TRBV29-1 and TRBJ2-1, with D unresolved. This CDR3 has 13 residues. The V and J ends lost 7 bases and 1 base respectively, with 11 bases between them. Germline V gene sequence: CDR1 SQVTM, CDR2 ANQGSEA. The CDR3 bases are TGCAGCGCTGCAGGCGTTTCCTACAATGAGCAGTTCTTC. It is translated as CSAAGVSYNEQFF.

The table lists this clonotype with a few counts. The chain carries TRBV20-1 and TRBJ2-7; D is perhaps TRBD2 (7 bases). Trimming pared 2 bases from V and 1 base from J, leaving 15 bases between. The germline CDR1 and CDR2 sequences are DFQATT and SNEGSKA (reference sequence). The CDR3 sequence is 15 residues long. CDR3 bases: TGCAGTGCTAGATCGAGGGGGGGCCGTTCCTACGAGCAGTACTTC. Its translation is CSARSRGGRSYEQYF.

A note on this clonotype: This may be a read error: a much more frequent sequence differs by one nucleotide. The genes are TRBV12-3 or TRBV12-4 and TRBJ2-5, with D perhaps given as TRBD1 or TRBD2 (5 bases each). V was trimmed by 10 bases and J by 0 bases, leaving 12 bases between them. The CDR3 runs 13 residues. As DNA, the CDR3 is TGTGCCAACAGCCGGGGACACCAAGAGACCCAGTACTTC. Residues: CANSRGHQETQYF.

In DNA form, the CDR3 reads TGTGCCAGCAGCAAAGGGACGGATTTTAATCAGCCCCAGCATTTT. The encoded protein is CASSKGTDFNQPQHF. The rearrangement uses TRBV7-9 and TRBJ1-5, with D possibly being TRBD1 (5 bases). This CDR3 is 15 amino acids long. Trimming stripped 5 bases from V and 4 bases from J, with 15 bases between. Germline-derived CDR1 and CDR2 are SEHNR and FQNEAQ (reference sequence). Together with reference TRBV7-9 and TRBJ1-5, the CDR3 gives the full variable domain: DTGVSQNPRHKITKRGQNVTFRCDPISEHNRLYWYRQTLGQGPEFLTYFQNEAQLEKSRLLSDRFSAERPKGSFSTLEIQRTEQGDSAMYLCASSKGTDFNQPQHFGDGTRLSIL.

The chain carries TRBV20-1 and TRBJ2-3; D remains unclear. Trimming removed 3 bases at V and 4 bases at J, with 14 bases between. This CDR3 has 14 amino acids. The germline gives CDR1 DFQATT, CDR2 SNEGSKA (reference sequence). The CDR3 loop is CSASLQRGADTQYF. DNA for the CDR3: TGCAGTGCTAGTTTGCAACGTGGCGCAGATACGCAGTATTTT.

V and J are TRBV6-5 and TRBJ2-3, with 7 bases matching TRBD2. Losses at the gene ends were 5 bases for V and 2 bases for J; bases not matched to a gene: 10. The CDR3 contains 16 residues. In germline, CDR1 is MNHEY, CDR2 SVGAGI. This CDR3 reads CASSRTSDSLTDTQYF. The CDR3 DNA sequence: TGTGCCAGCAGTCGTACTAGCGACTCCCTCACAGATACGCAGTATTTT.

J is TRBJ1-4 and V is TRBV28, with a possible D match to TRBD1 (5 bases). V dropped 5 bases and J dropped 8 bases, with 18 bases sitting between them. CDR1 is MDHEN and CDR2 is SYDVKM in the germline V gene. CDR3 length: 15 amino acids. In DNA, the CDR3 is TGTGCCAGCAGTATTCCTAGGCAGGGAAGCGAAAAACTGTTTTTT. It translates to CASSIPRQGSEKLFF. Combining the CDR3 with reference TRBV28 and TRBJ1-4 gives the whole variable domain DVKVTQSSRYLVKRTGEKVFLECVQDMDHENMFWYRQDPGLGLRLIYFSYDVKMKEKGDIPEGYSVSREKKERFSLILESASTNQTSMYLCASSIPRQGSEKLFFGSGTQLSVL.

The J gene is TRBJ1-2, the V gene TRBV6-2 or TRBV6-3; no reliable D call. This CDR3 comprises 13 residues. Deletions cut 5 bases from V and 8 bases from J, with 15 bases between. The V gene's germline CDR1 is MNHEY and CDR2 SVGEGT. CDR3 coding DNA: TGTGCCAGCAGTCGTACCCCAGAGGGCGGCTACACCTTC. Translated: CASSRTPEGGYTF.

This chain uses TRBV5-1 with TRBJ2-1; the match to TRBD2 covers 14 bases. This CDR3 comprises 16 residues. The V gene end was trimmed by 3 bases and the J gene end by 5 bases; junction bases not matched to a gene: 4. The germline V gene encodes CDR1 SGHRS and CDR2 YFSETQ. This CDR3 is CASSYSTSGRDNEQFF. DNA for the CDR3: TGCGCCAGCAGCTACTCGACTAGCGGGAGGGACAATGAGCAGTTCTTC. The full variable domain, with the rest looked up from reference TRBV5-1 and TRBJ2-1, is KAGVTQTPRYLIKTRGQQVTLSCSPISGHRSVSWYQQTPGQGLQFLFEYFSETQRNKGNFPGRFSGRQFSNSRSEMNVSTLELGDSALYLCASSYSTSGRDNEQFFGPGTRLTVL.

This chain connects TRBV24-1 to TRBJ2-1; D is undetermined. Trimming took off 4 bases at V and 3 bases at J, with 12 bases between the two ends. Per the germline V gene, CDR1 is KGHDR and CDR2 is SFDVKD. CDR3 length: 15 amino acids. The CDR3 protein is CATSEELSSYNEQFF. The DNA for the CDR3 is TGTGCCACCAGTGAGGAACTATCTAGCTACAATGAGCAGTTCTTC.

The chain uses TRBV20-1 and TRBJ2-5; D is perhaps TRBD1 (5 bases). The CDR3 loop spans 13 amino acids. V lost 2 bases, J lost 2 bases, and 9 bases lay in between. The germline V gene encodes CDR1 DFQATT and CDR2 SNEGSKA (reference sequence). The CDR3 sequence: CSARWSGQETQYF. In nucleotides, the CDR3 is TGCAGTGCTAGATGGTCAGGGCAAGAGACCCAGTACTTC.

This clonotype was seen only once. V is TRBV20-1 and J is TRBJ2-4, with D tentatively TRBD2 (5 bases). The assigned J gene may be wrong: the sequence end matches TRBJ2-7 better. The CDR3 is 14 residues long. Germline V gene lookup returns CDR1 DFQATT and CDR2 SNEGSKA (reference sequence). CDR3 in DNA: TGCAGTGCCCTTATCGCAGCTAGCCCCTACGAGCAGTACTTC. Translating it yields CSALIAASPYEQYF.

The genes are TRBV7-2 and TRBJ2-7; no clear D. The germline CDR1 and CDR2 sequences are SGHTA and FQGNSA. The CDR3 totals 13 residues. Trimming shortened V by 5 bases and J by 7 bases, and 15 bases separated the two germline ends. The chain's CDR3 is CASSPGPSGEQYF. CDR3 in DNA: TGTGCCAGCAGCCCAGGACCCAGTGGGGAGCAGTACTTC. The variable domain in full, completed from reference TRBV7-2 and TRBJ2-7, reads GAGVSQSPSNKVTEKGKDVELRCDPISGHTALYWYRQSLGQGLEFLIYFQGNSAPDKSGLPSDRFSAERTGGSVSTLTIQRTQQEDSAVYLCASSPGPSGEQYFGPGTRLTVT.

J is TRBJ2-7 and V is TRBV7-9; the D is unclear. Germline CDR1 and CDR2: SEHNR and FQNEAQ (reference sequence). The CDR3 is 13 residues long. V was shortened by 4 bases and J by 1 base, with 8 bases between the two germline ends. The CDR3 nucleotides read TGTGCCAGCAGCTCTCCCATTTCCTACGAGCAGTACTTC. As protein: CASSSPISYEQYF.

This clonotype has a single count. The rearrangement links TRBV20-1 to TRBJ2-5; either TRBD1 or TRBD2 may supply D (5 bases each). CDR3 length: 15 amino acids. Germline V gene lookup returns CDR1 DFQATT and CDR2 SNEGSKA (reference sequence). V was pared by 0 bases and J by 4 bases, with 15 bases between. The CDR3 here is CSARDLEGWLETQYF. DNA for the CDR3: TGCAGTGCTAGAGATCTTGAGGGGTGGCTAGAGACCCAGTACTTC.

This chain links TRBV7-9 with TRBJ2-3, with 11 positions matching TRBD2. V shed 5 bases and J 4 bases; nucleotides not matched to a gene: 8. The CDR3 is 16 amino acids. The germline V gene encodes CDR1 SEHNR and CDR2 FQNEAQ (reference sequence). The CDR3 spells CASSRDLAGGPDTQYF. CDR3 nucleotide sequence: TGTGCCAGCAGCCGAGATTTAGCGGGAGGGCCAGATACGCAGTATTTT.